A single T cell receptor beta chain is shown here with its context. Its specificity is unknown. The data derive from a study of cytomegalovirus exposure and HLA in healthy donors. Study-wide context: There were approximately 85 million unique TCRs (from HLA-typed donors) in an early data release. Study conclusions and caveats: The listing of fewer than 200 TCR beta chains classed them as cytomegalovirus-associated. A highly shared variant cluster was judged a likely technical artifact.

In germline, CDR1 is SNHLY, CDR2 FYNNEI. V trimming: 3 bases; J trimming: 0 bases; junction bases outside the gene matches: 7. CDR3 size: 16 residues. The study sampled nominally healthy donors, though unrecorded immune exposures were likely. The PCR employed 60 Vbeta primers together with 13 Jbeta primers. Clones were sequenced by immunoSEQ multiplex PCR, and TCRdb holds only the in-frame ones, with some missing. The profile shows roughly 130,000 clones, about 76% of them singletons. The J gene is TRBJ1-2, the V gene TRBV2, with 7 bases that match TRBD1. The sample was PBMCs. The receptor comes from a man aged 40-55 years in good health and CMV-seropositive. CDR3 in DNA: TGTGCCAGCAGTGAGGGACAGCCATTTGCTAACTATGGCTACACCTTC. The encoded protein is CASSEGQPFANYGYTF.